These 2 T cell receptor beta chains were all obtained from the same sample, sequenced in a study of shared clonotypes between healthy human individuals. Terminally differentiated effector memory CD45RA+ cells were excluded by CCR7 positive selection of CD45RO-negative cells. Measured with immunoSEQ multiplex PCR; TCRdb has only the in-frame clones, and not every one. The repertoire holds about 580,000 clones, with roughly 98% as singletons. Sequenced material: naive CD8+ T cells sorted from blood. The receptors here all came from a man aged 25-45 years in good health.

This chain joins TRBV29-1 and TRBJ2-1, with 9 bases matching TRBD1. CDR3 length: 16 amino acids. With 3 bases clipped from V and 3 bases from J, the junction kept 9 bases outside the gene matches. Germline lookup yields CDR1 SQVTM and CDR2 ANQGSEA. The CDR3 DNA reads TGCAGCGTTGAGTGGTTTCGGGACAGGGACTACAATGAGCAGTTCTTC. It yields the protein CSVEWFRDRDYNEQFF.

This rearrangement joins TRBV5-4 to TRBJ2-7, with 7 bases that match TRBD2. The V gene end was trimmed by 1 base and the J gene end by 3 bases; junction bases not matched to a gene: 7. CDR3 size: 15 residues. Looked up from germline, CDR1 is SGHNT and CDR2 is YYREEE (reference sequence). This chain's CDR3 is CASSLFRGGSYEQYF. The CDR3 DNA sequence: TGTGCCAGCAGCTTGTTTCGGGGAGGGAGCTACGAGCAGTACTTC.